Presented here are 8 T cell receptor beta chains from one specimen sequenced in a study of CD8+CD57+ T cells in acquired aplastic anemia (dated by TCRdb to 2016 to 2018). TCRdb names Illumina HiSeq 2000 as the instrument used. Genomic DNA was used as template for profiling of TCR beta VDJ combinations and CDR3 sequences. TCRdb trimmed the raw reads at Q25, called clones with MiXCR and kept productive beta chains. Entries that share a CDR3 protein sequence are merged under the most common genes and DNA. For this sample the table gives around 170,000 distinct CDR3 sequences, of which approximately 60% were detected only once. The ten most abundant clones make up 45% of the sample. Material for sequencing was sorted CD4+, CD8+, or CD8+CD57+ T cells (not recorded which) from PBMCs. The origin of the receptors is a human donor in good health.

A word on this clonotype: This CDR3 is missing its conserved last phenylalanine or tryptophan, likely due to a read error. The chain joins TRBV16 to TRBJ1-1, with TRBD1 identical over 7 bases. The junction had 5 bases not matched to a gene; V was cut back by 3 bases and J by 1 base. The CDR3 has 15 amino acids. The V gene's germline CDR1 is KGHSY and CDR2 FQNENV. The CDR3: CASSQLTGWNTEAFL. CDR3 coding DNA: TGTGCCAGCAGCCAGCTGACAGGGTGGAACACTGAAGCTTTCCTT.

The CDR3 spells CASSLDRGGEQYF. As DNA, the CDR3 is TGTGCCAGCAGCTTAGACAGGGGGGGCGAGCAGTACTTC. The V and J genes are TRBV7-8 and TRBJ2-7; the D gene is possibly TRBD1 (8 bases). The CDR3 is 13 amino acids. Germline V CDR1 and CDR2: SGHVS, FQNEAQ. Trimming removed 1 base from V and 6 bases from J, with 10 bases in between.

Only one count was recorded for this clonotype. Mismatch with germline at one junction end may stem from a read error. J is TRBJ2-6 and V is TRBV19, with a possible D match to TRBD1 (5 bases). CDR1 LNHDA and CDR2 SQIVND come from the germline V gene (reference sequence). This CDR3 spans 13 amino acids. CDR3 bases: TGTGCCAGTAGGCGGTCTGGGGCCTACGTCCTGACTTTC. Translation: CASRRSGAYVLTF.

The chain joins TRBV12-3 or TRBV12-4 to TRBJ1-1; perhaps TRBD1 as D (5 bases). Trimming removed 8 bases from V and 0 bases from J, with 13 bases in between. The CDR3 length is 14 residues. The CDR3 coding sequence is TGTGCCAGCGGTAGGGGCCCTATGAACACTGAAGCTTTCTTT. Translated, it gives CASGRGPMNTEAFF.

CDR3 sequence reads: CSASGHSNTEAFF. DNA for the CDR3: TGCAGCGCCTCCGGACATTCGAACACTGAAGCTTTCTTT. The V gene is TRBV29-1, the J gene TRBJ1-1; tentative D call: TRBD1 (5 bases). The CDR3 is 13 amino acids. V was shortened by 7 bases and J by 1 base, with 13 bases between the two germline ends. CDR1 is SQVTM and CDR2 is ANQGSEA in the germline V gene.

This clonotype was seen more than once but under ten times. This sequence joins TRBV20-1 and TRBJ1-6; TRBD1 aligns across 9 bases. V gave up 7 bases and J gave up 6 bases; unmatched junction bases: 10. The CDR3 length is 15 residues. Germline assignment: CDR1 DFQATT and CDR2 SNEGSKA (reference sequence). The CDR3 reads CSGVSGTGRNSPLHF. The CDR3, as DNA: TGCAGTGGGGTATCCGGGACAGGGCGTAATTCACCCCTCCACTTT.

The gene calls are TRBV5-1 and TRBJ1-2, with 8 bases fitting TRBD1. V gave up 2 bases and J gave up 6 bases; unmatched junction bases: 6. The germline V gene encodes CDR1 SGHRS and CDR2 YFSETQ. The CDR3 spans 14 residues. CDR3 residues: CASSFLTGDDGYTF. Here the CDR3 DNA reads TGCGCCAGCAGCTTCCTGACAGGGGATGATGGCTACACCTTC.

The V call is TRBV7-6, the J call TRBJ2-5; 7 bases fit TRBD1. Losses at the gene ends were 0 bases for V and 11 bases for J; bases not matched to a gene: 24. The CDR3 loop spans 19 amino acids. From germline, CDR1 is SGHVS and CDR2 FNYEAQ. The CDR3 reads CASSLAGTASSPSYNEQYF. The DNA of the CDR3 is TGTGCCAGCAGCTTAGCCGGGACAGCCTCTAGTCCCTCCTACAATGAGCAGTACTTC.